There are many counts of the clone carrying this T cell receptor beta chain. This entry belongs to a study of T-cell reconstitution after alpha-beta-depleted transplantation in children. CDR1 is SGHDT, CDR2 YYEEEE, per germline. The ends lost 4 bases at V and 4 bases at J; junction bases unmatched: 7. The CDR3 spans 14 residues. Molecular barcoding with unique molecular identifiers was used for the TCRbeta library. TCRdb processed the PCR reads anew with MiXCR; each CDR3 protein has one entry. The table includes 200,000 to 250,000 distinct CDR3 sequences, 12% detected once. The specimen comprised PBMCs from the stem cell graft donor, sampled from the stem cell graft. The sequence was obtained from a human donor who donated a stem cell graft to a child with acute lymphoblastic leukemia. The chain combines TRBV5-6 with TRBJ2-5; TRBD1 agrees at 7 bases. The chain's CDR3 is CASSPSTGAETQYF. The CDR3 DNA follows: TGTGCCAGCAGCCCAAGTACAGGGGCAGAGACCCAGTACTTC.